What follows are 5 T cell receptor beta chains derived from one specimen sequenced in a study of a mutant IDH1 vaccine in newly diagnosed glioma. Time point: baseline, week 1 (first vaccination visit). The treatment: pre-vaccination baseline after standard-of-care therapy. The method was immunoSEQ multiplex PCR; TCRdb's version includes in-frame clones alone and lacks a portion of them. This repertoire shows 30,000 to 40,000 clones, under 80% found once; its top ten account for 7.5% to 10%. The input for sequencing was PBMCs, taken from a glioma patient treated with radiotherapy, temozolomide or both. All receptors derive from a man aged 35-49 years with glioma. Some clones in this sample may be carry-over from other donors' samples.

This chain joins TRBV10-3 and TRBJ1-1; a possible D gene is TRBD1 (5 bases). This CDR3 has 14 residues. V lost 6 bases to trimming and J lost 0 bases, with 11 bases between them. Germline CDR1 reads ENHRY; CDR2 reads SYGVKD. Here the CDR3 DNA reads TGTGCCATCAGAGGGACGCAAATGAACACTGAAGCTTTCTTT. Its protein product is CAIRGTQMNTEAFF.

The CDR3 spells CASSFQSSGANVLTF. In nucleotides, the CDR3 is TGCGCCAGCAGCTTTCAAAGCTCTGGGGCCAACGTCCTGACTTTC. The chain employs TRBV5-1 and TRBJ2-6; no reliable D call. Germline lookup yields CDR1 SGHRS and CDR2 YFSETQ. V dropped 2 bases and J dropped 0 bases, with 6 bases sitting between them. This CDR3 is built from 15 residues.

This clone was observed a handful of times. The CDR3 protein is CASSRTHYSNQPQHF. The CDR3, as DNA: TGTGCCAGTAGTAGGACACATTATAGCAATCAGCCCCAGCATTTT. V is TRBV19 and J is TRBJ1-5; weak D call: TRBD1 (5 bases). Trimming stripped 4 bases from V and 0 bases from J, with 10 bases between. Germline V gene lookup returns CDR1 LNHDA and CDR2 SQIVND (reference sequence). This CDR3 region has 15 residues.

The J gene is TRBJ1-4, the V gene TRBV30, with D possibly TRBD1 on 6 matching bases. Germline CDR1 GTSNPN, CDR2 SVGIG (reference sequence). The length of the CDR3 is 14 residues. The ends were cut back, 3 bases at V and 6 bases at J, with 14 bases in the middle. This chain's CDR3 is CAWRPGGAYEKLFF. The DNA for the CDR3 is TGTGCCTGGAGGCCCGGGGGCGCCTATGAAAAACTGTTTTTT. Filled out from reference TRBV30 and TRBJ1-4, the complete variable domain reads SQTIHQWPATLVQPVGSPLSLECTVEGTSNPNLYWYRQAAGRGLQLLFYSVGIGQISSEVPQNLSASRPQDRQFILSSKKLLLSDSGFYLCAWRPGGAYEKLFFGSGTQLSVL.

The chain couples TRBV30 to TRBJ2-5, with D perhaps matching TRBD2 (5 bases). Per the germline V gene, CDR1 is GTSNPN and CDR2 is SVGIG (reference sequence). CDR3 length: 15 amino acids. Deletions cut 1 base from V and 5 bases from J, with 17 bases between. The CDR3 reads CAWSAGSAMYETQYF. The CDR3 DNA reads TGTGCCTGGAGTGCGGGGTCCGCCATGTACGAGACCCAGTACTTC.